The clone carrying this T cell receptor beta chain was counted a few times. Antigen: not known. This sample was included in a study of T cells in Graves' hyperthyroidism and ophthalmopathy. Study-wide context: Before treatment of any kind, peripheral blood was taken at initial diagnosis. Study-level points and caveats: Most thyroid clonotypes expanded above 0.001 were also detected in blood. Model predictions of ophthalmopathy came a median approximately 6 months before onset.

Trimming removed 6 bases from V and 2 bases from J; junction bases left unmatched: 5. Germline V gives CDR1 LNHDA, CDR2 SQIVND (reference sequence). The CDR3 runs to 14 residues. Using RNA transcripts as the source, TCR beta CDR3 regions were amplified. HTBI primers were the set used in a first-round RT-PCR of the TCR CDR3. Each CDR3 protein gets one entry after TCRdb re-called the multiplex PCR reads with MiXCR. Of 550,000 to 800,000 distinct CDR3 sequences listed, less than 20% are singletons. This chain uses TRBV19 with TRBJ1-2; 8 positions match TRBD1. The sample comprised blood. The sequence was collected from a young man with Graves' hyperthyroidism. CDR3 DNA sequence: TGTGCCAGTAGCAGGGGGCAGCAGAACTATGGCTACACCTTC. It encodes CASSRGQQNYGYTF.